These 27 T cell receptor beta chains were all obtained from the same sample, sequenced in a study of OX40 agonist ivuxolimab in advanced cancers. The method was immunoSEQ multiplex PCR; TCRdb's version includes in-frame clones alone and lacks a portion of them. The sample has more than 45,000 clones; 85% to 90% are singletons. The source material was CD4+ or CD8+ T cells sorted from blood, sampled in a trial of the OX40 agonist ivuxolimab. The source of these receptors is an adult with an advanced solid tumor such as melanoma, head and neck, liver or kidney cancer.

The gene calls are TRBV6-1 and TRBJ2-5; TRBD1 might be the D (5 bases). In germline, CDR1 is MNHNS, CDR2 SASEGT. This CDR3 has 15 amino acids. Deletions cut 4 bases from V and 5 bases from J, with 17 bases between. CDR3 in amino acids: CASSGSAGSQETQYF. The CDR3 bases are TGTGCCAGCAGTGGGTCGGCAGGGTCCCAGGAGACCCAGTACTTC.

The sample holds many counts of this clone. The J gene is TRBJ1-5, the V gene TRBV27; 10 bases fit TRBD1. This CDR3 is built from 13 residues. V lost 6 bases and J lost 5; bases outside the gene matches: 1. Germline assignment: CDR1 MNHEY and CDR2 SMNVEV (reference sequence). CDR3 bases: TGTGCCAGCAGGGGGACAGGGGATCAGCCCCAGCATTTT. It yields the protein CASRGTGDQPQHF.

The J gene is TRBJ1-3, the V gene TRBV2; weak D call: TRBD1 (5 bases). Trimming removed 7 bases from V and 4 bases from J, with 11 bases in between. The CDR3 sequence is 13 residues long. CDR1 and CDR2 (germline): SNHLY, FYNNEI. CDR3 protein: CASTGPAGNTIYF. The CDR3 DNA is TGTGCCAGCACGGGACCGGCAGGAAACACCATATATTTT.

The table lists this clone with a few counts. This chain uses TRBV7-9 with TRBJ1-3; tentative D call: TRBD1 (5 bases). Germline CDR1 reads SEHNR; CDR2 reads FQNEAQ (reference sequence). The CDR3 sequence is 14 residues long. Deletions cut 5 bases from V and 0 bases from J, with 8 bases between. The CDR3 DNA reads TGTGCCAGCAGCCTGGACACCTCTGGAAACACCATATATTTT. Protein sequence: CASSLDTSGNTIYF.

The rearrangement joins TRBV27 to TRBJ2-2, with a possible D match to TRBD1 (6 bases). Looked up from germline, CDR1 is MNHEY and CDR2 is SMNVEV (reference sequence). CDR3 length: 17 amino acids. Trimming stripped 6 bases from V and 3 bases from J, with 20 bases between. The CDR3 reads CASSTTRGQPDTGELFF. CDR3 bases: TGTGCCAGCAGCACTACCCGCGGACAGCCGGACACCGGGGAGCTGTTTTTT.

The chain uses TRBV18 and TRBJ2-7, with D maybe TRBD1 (6 bases). The CDR3 covers 13 residues. V was shortened by 3 bases and J by 5 bases, with 11 bases between the two germline ends. The germline V gene has CDR1 KGHSH and CDR2 LQKENI. CDR3 coding DNA: TGTGCCAGCTCACCGCCAGGGGTGGACGAGCAGTACTTC. This gives the protein CASSPPGVDEQYF.

Notes on this clone: Germline is not matched at one junction end, which may reflect a read error. The V gene is TRBV9, the J gene TRBJ2-7; 7 bases are a match to TRBD1. CDR1 SGDLS and CDR2 YYNGEE come from the germline V gene. This CDR3 spans 15 amino acids. CDR3 nucleotides: TGTGCCAGCAGCGGAGGTCGGGACAGCTCCCACGAGCAGTACTTC. Translation gives CASSGGRDSSHEQYF.

This sequence joins TRBV7-6 and TRBJ2-5, with 9 bases lining up with TRBD1. Germline CDR1 SGHVS, CDR2 FNYEAQ. The ends lost 5 bases at V and 1 base at J; junction bases unmatched: 2. The CDR3 covers 14 residues. The CDR3 sequence is CASSQTGGQETQYF. CDR3 DNA: TGTGCCAGCAGCCAGACAGGGGGCCAAGAGACCCAGTACTTC.

CDR3 nucleotide sequence: TGTGCCAGCAGCTTAGATACAGGGGGCTCCTACAATGAGCAGTTCTTC. It encodes CASSLDTGGSYNEQFF. The chain carries TRBV7-2 and TRBJ2-1; TRBD1 aligns across 8 bases. Trimming cost V 1 base and J 0 bases; bases outside gene matches: 2. This CDR3 spans 16 amino acids. Germline V lookup: CDR1 SGHTA, CDR2 FQGNSA.

Here the CDR3 DNA reads TGTGCCAGCAGCTTCCGGGTGGGCACTGAAGCTTTCTTT. It translates to CASSFRVGTEAFF. The rearrangement joins TRBV7-9 to TRBJ1-1, with D uncertain. Germline assignment: CDR1 SEHNR and CDR2 FQNEAQ (reference sequence). The CDR3 runs 13 residues. With 3 bases removed from V and 4 bases from J, the gap between germline ends came to 9 bases.

V is TRBV4-2 and J is TRBJ2-1; D not certain. Germline CDR1 LGHNA, CDR2 YNFKEQ. Trimming took off 4 bases at V and 8 bases at J, with 6 bases between the two ends. This CDR3 comprises 11 residues. This chain's CDR3 is CASSLQHEQFF. The CDR3 DNA follows: TGTGCCAGCAGCCTCCAGCATGAGCAGTTCTTC.

This chain links TRBV7-2 with TRBJ2-7; TRBD2 might be the D (6 bases). V was shortened by 2 bases and J by 3 bases, with 14 bases between the two germline ends. The CDR3 contains 15 residues. In germline, CDR1 is SGHTA, CDR2 FQGNSA. CDR3 region: CASSLLLGGNYEQYF. As DNA, the CDR3 is TGTGCCAGCAGCTTACTCCTAGGCGGGAACTACGAGCAGTACTTC.

The V call is TRBV9, the J call TRBJ2-5; D is possibly TRBD2 (5 bases). The germline V and J ends were trimmed by 1 base and 3 bases, with 7 bases remaining between them. Per germline, CDR1 SGDLS and CDR2 YYNGEE. The CDR3 sequence is 13 residues long. Here the CDR3 reads CASSVIGEETQYF. The CDR3 DNA reads as TGTGCCAGCAGCGTAATCGGGGAAGAGACCCAGTACTTC.

V and J are TRBV19 and TRBJ2-1; D is undetermined. V lost 3 bases, J lost 6 bases, and 3 bases lay in between. The CDR3 has 11 residues. Germline lookup yields CDR1 LNHDA and CDR2 SQIVND (reference sequence). CDR3 protein: CASSMFNEQFF. DNA for the CDR3: TGTGCCAGTAGTATGTTCAATGAGCAGTTCTTC.

The CDR3 DNA follows: TGTGCCAGTAGTCCTCTGGCAGGGGGCGCGTATGGCTACACCTTC. Its translation is CASSPLAGGAYGYTF. The chain carries TRBV19 and TRBJ1-2; 8 bases map to TRBD1. The J segment lost 5 bases and the V segment lost 5 bases, leaving 10 bases of the junction unmatched. This CDR3 comprises 15 residues. Per the germline V gene, CDR1 is LNHDA and CDR2 is SQIVND (reference sequence).

The chain joins TRBV28 to TRBJ2-7; weak D call: TRBD1 (5 bases). The CDR3 runs to 15 residues. CDR1 is MDHEN, CDR2 SYDVKM, per germline. Trimming pared 1 base from V and 1 base from J, leaving 11 bases between. The CDR3 DNA reads as TGTGCCAGCAGTTTATATGTTGCAGGGTCCTACGAGCAGTACTTC. Protein: CASSLYVAGSYEQYF.

V usage is TRBV7-2 and J usage is TRBJ2-1, with 8 bases aligning to TRBD2. CDR3 length: 13 amino acids. CDR1 SGHTA and CDR2 FQGNSA come from the germline V gene. V lost 9 bases to trimming and J lost 8 bases; unmatched junction nucleotides: 9. CDR3 coding DNA: TGTGCCAGGTCGGGGGGGCCGGGCGATGAGCAGTTCTTC. It codes for CARSGGPGDEQFF.

The rearrangement uses TRBV6-1 and TRBJ2-7, with D unclear. Trimming removed 4 bases at V and 4 bases at J, with 11 bases between. The germline V gene has CDR1 MNHNS and CDR2 SASEGT. The CDR3 covers 13 residues. CDR3 in amino acids: CASSASLLYEQYF. In nucleotides, the CDR3 is TGTGCCAGCAGTGCGAGTTTGCTGTACGAGCAGTACTTC.

This clone was seen once. This chain connects TRBV5-4 to TRBJ2-7; the D gene is possibly TRBD1 (6 bases). CDR1 SGHNT and CDR2 YYREEE come from the germline V gene (reference sequence). Trimming took off 6 bases at V and 2 bases at J, with 12 bases between the two ends. The CDR3 has 13 amino acids. CDR3 sequence (DNA): TGTGCCAGCACTTCGGACAGAACCTACGAGCAGTACTTC. Its translation: CASTSDRTYEQYF.

This chain links TRBV7-9 with TRBJ1-5; 7 bases fit TRBD1. Germline lookup yields CDR1 SEHNR and CDR2 FQNEAQ (reference sequence). The CDR3 is 14 residues long. The V and J ends lost 4 bases and 3 bases, in that order; junction bases with no gene match: 3. CDR3 loop: CASSSTGNNQPQHF. The CDR3 nucleotides are TGTGCCAGCAGCTCGACAGGGAACAATCAGCCCCAGCATTTT.

CDR3 sequence reads: CASRAGTGYSEQYF. The CDR3 DNA is TGTGCCAGCAGAGCCGGGACAGGGTATAGCGAGCAGTACTTC. The rearrangement links TRBV28 to TRBJ2-7, with 9 bases aligning to TRBD1. The CDR3 spans 14 residues. From germline, CDR1 is MDHEN and CDR2 SYDVKM. The V gene end was trimmed by 6 bases and the J gene end by 6 bases; junction bases not matched to a gene: 9.

The V and J genes are TRBV9 and TRBJ2-1; TRBD2 matches 9 bases. The CDR3 totals 17 residues. The germline V gene has CDR1 SGDLS and CDR2 YYNGEE. V gave up 0 bases and J gave up 5 bases; unmatched junction bases: 9. The CDR3 reads CASSVAQAGGHDNEQFF. The CDR3 DNA sequence: TGTGCCAGCAGCGTAGCCCAAGCGGGGGGCCACGACAATGAGCAGTTCTTC.

V and J are TRBV30 and TRBJ2-3; 15 bases agree with TRBD2. The CDR3 extends over 18 amino acids. Losses at the gene ends were 1 base for V and 5 bases for J; bases not matched to a gene: 10. Germline V gives CDR1 GTSNPN, CDR2 SVGIG (reference sequence). In DNA form, the CDR3 reads TGTGCCTGGAGTGATTGGGGACTAGCGGGGGGCAGAGAAGATACGCAGTATTTT. Translated, it gives CAWSDWGLAGGREDTQYF.

The chain links TRBV11-2 to TRBJ2-3; D call uncertain. Looked up from germline, CDR1 is SGHAT and CDR2 is FQNNGV. This CDR3 region has 13 residues. V lost 1 base and J 4 bases, leaving 6 bases between the germline ends. CDR3 sequence (DNA): TGTGCCAGCAGCTTAGGCGTCCCAGATACGCAGTATTTT. Protein sequence: CASSLGVPDTQYF.

This chain joins TRBV27 and TRBJ2-2; unclear D gene. There are 13 residues in the CDR3. The ends were cut back, 2 bases at V and 4 bases at J, with 5 bases in the middle. CDR1 and CDR2 from the germline V gene are MNHEY and SMNVEV (reference sequence). Here the CDR3 reads CASSLRSTGELFF. In DNA form, the CDR3 reads TGTGCCAGCAGTTTACGAAGCACCGGGGAGCTGTTTTTT.

This chain connects TRBV7-9 to TRBJ2-2, with TRBD2 identical over 11 bases. This CDR3 contains 15 residues. Germline V gene sequence: CDR1 SEHNR, CDR2 FQNEAQ (reference sequence). The V and J ends lost 5 bases and 4 bases, in that order; junction bases with no gene match: 3. CDR3 amino acids: CASSPGTSGTGELFF. The CDR3 DNA follows: TGTGCCAGCAGCCCCGGGACTAGCGGCACCGGGGAGCTGTTTTTT.

The genes are TRBV27 and TRBJ2-3; possibly TRBD1 or TRBD2 for D (6 bases each). The V end was cut by 4 bases, the J end by 3 bases, with 20 bases between. The CDR3 loop spans 17 amino acids. Germline-derived CDR1 and CDR2 are MNHEY and SMNVEV (reference sequence). This CDR3 is CASSSASGGGGTDTQYF. DNA of the CDR3: TGTGCCAGCAGTTCCGCCTCCGGGGGCGGTGGTACAGATACGCAGTATTTT.